A selection of T cell receptor beta chains follows, all from one sample in a study of post-analysis software for immune sequencing data. Each CDR3 protein gets one entry after TCRdb re-called the PCR reads with MiXCR. The sample includes 400,000 to 500,000 distinct CDR3 sequences, 30% to 40% of them seen just once. Specimen: blood. The origin of the receptors is a girl aged 2 to 9 with multiple sclerosis. Both conserved end residues are trimmed from each CDR3. The order of the fields is CDR3 length, J gene, V gene, CDR3 protein.

14 | TRBJ2-7 | TRBV9 | ASSARDRAPSGEQY
11 | TRBJ2-1 | TRBV9 | ASSVDFYNEQF
13 | TRBJ1-2 | TRBV5-1 | ASSPRTGNLYGYT
16 | TRBJ2-5 | TRBV11-2 | ASSLFPVTSVGQETQY
10 | TRBJ2-7 | TRBV18 | ASSPSVYEQY
11 | TRBJ2-4 | TRBV5-1 | ASSKRGENIQY
15 | TRBJ2-7 | TRBV28 | ASTLAGGPIVTYEQY
13 | TRBJ1-4 | TRBV15 | ATSRVDRGYEKLF
11 | TRBJ1-2 | TRBV28 | ASSAWGAYGYT
11 | TRBJ2-7 | TRBV18 | ASSPPGIYEQY
12 | TRBJ1-2 | TRBV4-1 | ASSQTDRVRGYT
10 | TRBJ2-7 | TRBV29-1 | SVGAPGYEQY
12 | TRBJ2-1 | TRBV27 | ASSFSGVNNEQF
12 | TRBJ1-2 | TRBV5-1 | ASSSTGGNYGYT
12 | TRBJ1-1 | TRBV18 | ASSPTWENTEAF
15 | TRBJ2-4 | TRBV4-1 | ASSQVWLNLAKNIQY
11 | TRBJ2-1 | TRBV7-2 | ASSGVGVGEQF
14 | TRBJ2-1 | TRBV5-1 | ASSFTWAGGDREQF
15 | TRBJ1-6 | TRBV7-2 | ASSLGYRVRVDSPLH
11 | TRBJ2-5 | TRBV29-1 | SVETGKQETQY